This paragraph reports one TCR beta chain. This clonotype was detected only a few times. The specificity of this receptor is unknown. Qualities for individual bases were not recorded, and no much larger clone is one base off. After removal of 3 bases from V and 4 bases from J, the junction retains 4 bases not matched to a gene. Including cysteine and phenylalanine, the CDR3 has 14 amino acids. The CDR3 DNA has 42 bases and is translated from base 1. From a lookup of the germline V gene (reference sequence), CDR1 and CDR2 are DFQATT and SNEGSKA. This record comes from a study of response to subunit inactivated influenza vaccine (dated by TCRdb to 2016 to 2019). For the study in its entirety: To follow how T cells responded to a trivalent subunit inactivated influenza vaccine, the researchers relied on deep quantitative profiling of the T cell receptor repertoire.

The method was RT-PCR. Sequencing instrument: Illumina HiSeq 2500. The raw public reads went through TCRdb reprocessing: fastp at Q25, MiXCR clone calling, in-frame beta chains kept. Rows are combined by CDR3 protein, so each entry shows the most common genes and DNA. The sample table holds roughly 650,000 distinct CDR3 sequences, of which 12% to 15% were seen once. Together, the top ten hold 6.5% to 8% of the sample. Study-wide findings and limitations: The authors suggested that each seasonal influenza vaccination may recruit only a limited number of new T cells.

The sequence links TRBV20-1 to TRBJ2-2; 8 of the junction bases match TRBD1. The TCR was taken from a man aged 50-60 years who received an inactivated influenza vaccine. Donor details come from another sample of the same person, matched by shared clones. Material: PBMCs from blood, obtained roughly 2 weeks before vaccination. The DNA sequence reads TGCAGTGCTAGTATCGACAGGGGCACCGGGGAGCTGTTTTTT. Its amino acids are CSASIDRGTGELFF.